This TCR beta chain is from a study of blood T cell repertoires in COVID-19. At the level of the study: From T cells, B-cell-depleted T cells, or PBMCs came the material, which was cDNA or gDNA.

Libraries were prepared by immunoSEQ multiplex PCR; TCRdb keeps only in-frame clonotypes and omits some of them. In the table there are about 200,000 clones, 87% of which are singletons. Self-reported history from a screening survey and questionnaire set each donor's cohort. The sequence was obtained from a woman aged 25-40 years who had recovered from COVID-19. The specimen was PBMCs or T cells enriched from blood (not recorded which).

CDR3 DNA sequence: TGTGCCTGGAATACAGGAGTCCAGTCACCCCTCCACTTT. Protein: CAWNTGVQSPLHF. The rearrangement uses TRBV30 and TRBJ1-6, with D possibly matching TRBD1 (5 bases). Germline CDR1 reads GTSNPN; CDR2 reads SVGIG (reference sequence). CDR3 length: 13 amino acids. Trimming took 4 bases from V and 10 from J, leaving 14 bases between them.